Presented here are 8 T cell receptor beta chains from one specimen sequenced in a study of cytomegalovirus exposure and HLA in healthy donors. In the PCR, 60 Vbeta and 13 Jbeta primers were used. Data came from immunoSEQ multiplex PCR; TCRdb stores just in-frame clones and leaves some out. This sample yields fewer than 200,000 clones, of which about 80% are seen a single time; 0.69% belongs to the top ten. Sequencing was done on a sample of PBMCs. These receptors were taken from a woman aged 40-49 years in good health and CMV-seronegative.

This chain links TRBV19 with TRBJ1-5, with 7 bases lining up with TRBD1. The germline V gene has CDR1 LNHDA and CDR2 SQIVND (reference sequence). The CDR3 runs to 18 residues. J lost 0 bases, V lost 5 bases, and 13 bases had no gene match. The DNA for the CDR3 is TGTGCCAGTAGTTCTATTGACAGGGCGAGAGATAGCAATCAGCCCCAGCATTTT. It specifies CASSSIDRARDSNQPQHF.

V and J are TRBV4-1 and TRBJ1-4, with unresolved D. This CDR3 comprises 15 residues. The ends were cut back, 1 base at V and 5 bases at J, with 11 bases in the middle. Germline CDR1 MGHRA, CDR2 YSYEKL. CDR3 bases: TGCGCCAGCAGCCAAGGAGGGCGGCTAAATGAAAAACTGTTTTTT. Its protein product is CASSQGGRLNEKLFF.

This chain links TRBV7-9 with TRBJ1-4; possible D gene TRBD1, 6 bases. The V end was cut by 5 bases, the J end by 3 bases, with 16 bases between. The germline V gene has CDR1 SEHNR and CDR2 FQNEAQ (reference sequence). This CDR3 region has 16 residues. The CDR3 region is CASSTAGDGANEKLFF. The DNA for the CDR3 is TGTGCCAGCAGCACGGCAGGGGACGGGGCTAATGAAAAACTGTTTTTT.

The rearrangement uses TRBV2 and TRBJ1-2; 9 bases agree with TRBD1. The CDR3 extends over 13 amino acids. Trimming removed 6 bases from V and 7 bases from J; junction bases left unmatched: 6. Germline CDR1 SNHLY, CDR2 FYNNEI. The CDR3 is CASSGQGTGGYTF. The CDR3 bases are TGTGCCAGCAGCGGACAGGGGACGGGTGGCTACACCTTC.

The chain carries TRBV29-1 and TRBJ2-5; TRBD1 aligns across 7 bases. The end of the DNA is better explained by TRBJ2-7, so the J call may be wrong. This CDR3 has 12 residues. CDR1 and CDR2 from the germline V gene are SQVTM and ANQGSEA. In DNA, the CDR3 is TGCAGCGTTAGGGACAGCTCCTACGAGCAGTACTTC. Its protein product is CSVRDSSYEQYF.

The CDR3 bases are TGCGCCACGACGATAGGGGGCAGGGATGGCTACACCTTC. This codes for CATTIGGRDGYTF. This chain joins TRBV5-1 and TRBJ1-2, with TRBD1 matching 7 bases. V lost 9 bases and J lost 6; bases outside the gene matches: 11. Germline lookup yields CDR1 SGHRS and CDR2 YFSETQ. The CDR3 loop spans 13 amino acids.

This clone was counted between two and nine times. CDR3 in DNA: TGTGCCAGCAGTCCCGGGACACAGAGGAATGAAAAACTGTTTTTT. Protein product: CASSPGTQRNEKLFF. The J gene is TRBJ1-4, the V gene TRBV6-5, with D possibly being TRBD1 (6 bases). V lost 5 bases and J 5 bases, leaving 15 bases between the germline ends. CDR3 length: 15 amino acids. Germline CDR1 and CDR2: MNHEY and SVGAGI.

This clone has only a few counts. The chain couples TRBV29-1 to TRBJ1-3; D remains ambiguous. The CDR3 runs 11 residues. Germline CDR1 reads SQVTM; CDR2 reads ANQGSEA. V was trimmed by 7 bases and J by 1 base, leaving 5 bases between them. CDR3 DNA sequence: TGCAGCGGCAGATCTGGAAACACCATATATTTT. Protein: CSGRSGNTIYF.